This is a list of T cell receptor beta chains from one sample in a study of T cell responses to AZD1222 COVID-19 vaccine. Profiling relied on immunoSEQ multiplex PCR, and the TCRdb table lists in-frame clones only, not all of them. The sample includes over 150,000 clones, about 90% of them seen just once. Sequenced here: peripheral blood, sampled on day 0 of MenACWY control vaccination. These receptors came from an adult in good health. Each CDR3 is given with its conserved first and last residue. A D gene is named only where the DNA matches it firmly. Rows may omit the clone size; those that give it use once, few, many or a size class.

V	D	J	size	length	DNA	CDR3
TRBV15	-	TRBJ2-1	-	11	TGTGCCACCAGCAGAGTGACCGAGCAGTTCTTC	CATSRVTEQFF
TRBV7-3	TRBD2	TRBJ2-3	-	16	TGTGCCAGCAGCTCGATAGCGGGAGACGGGGCAGATACGCAGTATTTT	CASSSIAGDGADTQYF
TRBV19	TRBD1	TRBJ2-7	-	13	TGTGCCAGTCAAGACAGGGCCTCCTACGAGCAGTACTTC	CASQDRASYEQYF
TRBV14	-	TRBJ2-2	-	15	TGTGCCAGCAGCCAAGCAAAAGGTTGGAACGGGGAGCTGTTTTTT	CASSQAKGWNGELFF
TRBV5-6	TRBD1	TRBJ2-7	once	16	TGTGCCAGCACCCTAATGAGACAGGGGGCTCCCTACGAGCAGTACTTC	CASTLMRQGAPYEQYF
TRBV12-5	-	TRBJ1-1	-	13	TGTGCTAGTGGTAGGGGGGACGCCACTGAAGCTTTCTTT	CASGRGDATEAFF
TRBV28	-	TRBJ1-5	-	13	TGTGCCAGCATCCGGGGCGGCGATCAGCCCCAGCATTTT	CASIRGGDQPQHF
TRBV7-8	-	TRBJ2-7	-	12	TGTGCCAGCAGCCCATATTCCTACGAGCAGTACTTC	CASSPYSYEQYF
TRBV2	-	TRBJ2-5	once	13	TGTGCCAGCAGGACGGTAGGGGAAGAGACCCAGTACTTC	CASRTVGEETQYF
TRBV30	-	TRBJ1-1	-	13	TGTGCCCGTCTGGAGGCCCGGAACACTGAAGCTTTCTTT	CARLEARNTEAFF
TRBV5-8	-	TRBJ2-7	-	11	TGTGCCAGCAGCTTGATCGGCGAGCAGTACTTC	CASSLIGEQYF
TRBV11-2	-	TRBJ2-2	once	16	TGTGCCAGCAGCCACCGGGGCTACGGTAACACCGGGGAGCTGTTTTTT	CASSHRGYGNTGELFF
TRBV9	-	TRBJ2-3	-	16	TGTGCCAGCAGCACCTCACTAGGCCGTCAAGCAGATACGCAGTATTTT	CASSTSLGRQADTQYF
TRBV27	-	TRBJ2-7	-	14	TGTGCCAGCAATGCCGGGACAAGTCCCTACGAGCAGTACTTC	CASNAGTSPYEQYF
TRBV24-1	TRBD2	TRBJ2-7	-	13	TGTGCCACCAGTGCATCCGGGAGGGGCGAGCAGTACTTC	CATSASGRGEQYF
TRBV6-6	-	TRBJ1-1	-	13	TGTGCCAGCAGTTGGGGTAGACAGAGTGAAGCTTTCTTT	CASSWGRQSEAFF
TRBV7-2	TRBD1	TRBJ1-2	-	16	TGTGCCAGCAGCTTAGTTGTAAGACAGGGTGGCTATGGCTACACCTTC	CASSLVVRQGGYGYTF
TRBV27	-	TRBJ1-5	-	14	TGTGCCAGCAGCCAAGGACGGATTGAGGGGCCCCAGCATTTT	CASSQGRIEGPQHF
TRBV11-3	-	TRBJ1-1	-	15	TGTGCCAGCAGCTCATTTGGGACCCTGAACACTGAAGCTTTCTTT	CASSSFGTLNTEAFF
TRBV23-1	-	TRBJ1-2	once	13	TGCGCCAGCAGTCAACGCAGGGACTATGGCTACACCTTC	CASSQRRDYGYTF
TRBV5-6	-	TRBJ2-7	-	17	TGTGCCAGCAGCTTGGCACGGTCAGGGGACCCTCCCTACGAGCAGTACTTC	CASSLARSGDPPYEQYF
TRBV20-1	-	TRBJ2-7	-	13	TGCAGTGCTAGTGGGCTGGGATCCTACGAGCAGTACTTC	CSASGLGSYEQYF
TRBV30	TRBD1	TRBJ1-5	-	17	TGTGCCTGGAGTGCTTCTCTTACCAACAGGGGTGGGCAGCCCCAGCATTTT	CAWSASLTNRGGQPQHF
TRBV24-1	-	TRBJ2-7	-	13	TGTGCCACCAGCCAGGGACACCCCTACGAGCAGTACTTC	CATSQGHPYEQYF
TRBV18	-	TRBJ2-7	-	13	TGTGCCAGCTCACCATTGGTTTCCTACGAGCAGTACTTC	CASSPLVSYEQYF
TRBV7-3	-	TRBJ2-2	-	16	TGTGCCAGCAGCTTAATAGCGAGAACGAACACCGGGGAGCTGTTTTTT	CASSLIARTNTGELFF
TRBV2	TRBD1	TRBJ2-5	-	17	TGTGCCAGCACCAAACCCGGGACAGAGAGATTCCAAGAGACCCAGTACTTC	CASTKPGTERFQETQYF
TRBV7-2	-	TRBJ1-2	-	15	TGTGCCAGCAGCTTACAGGAGTGGCAGGCATATGGCTACACCTTC	CASSLQEWQAYGYTF
TRBV28	-	TRBJ1-1	-	13	TGTGCCAGCGACCTTCAGGGGAACACTGAAGCTTTCTTT	CASDLQGNTEAFF
TRBV2	-	TRBJ2-7	once	12	TGTGCCAGCAGTGAAGTCAGGAACGAGCAGTACTTC	CASSEVRNEQYF
TRBV28	TRBD1	TRBJ1-2	-	18	TGTGCCAGCAGTTTATTAGGGACAGGGATTCTATCGGCCTACGGCTACACCTTC	CASSLLGTGILSAYGYTF
TRBV19	TRBD2	TRBJ2-7	-	14	TGTGCCAGTAGCCCGGGACTAGCGGCATACGAGCAGTACTTC	CASSPGLAAYEQYF
TRBV7-6	-	TRBJ2-3	-	15	TGTGCCAGCAGCTTAAGCGACGGCTACACAGATACGCAGTATTTT	CASSLSDGYTDTQYF
TRBV28	-	TRBJ2-7	-	16	TGTGCCAGCAGTTTAATCGGAGGAGGGCACTCCTACGAGCAGTACTTC	CASSLIGGGHSYEQYF
TRBV6-5	-	TRBJ2-7	once	14	TGTGCCAGCAGTCTAACAGGGTTATACTACGAGCAGTACTTC	CASSLTGLYYEQYF
TRBV27	-	TRBJ2-5	-	14	TGTGCCAGCAGTTTACTGGGCACCCAAGAGACCCAGTACTTC	CASSLLGTQETQYF
TRBV27	-	TRBJ2-2	-	11	TGTGCCACCGAACACACCGGGGAGCTGTTTTTT	CATEHTGELFF
TRBV7-9	TRBD2	TRBJ2-1	-	15	TGTGCCAGCAGCTTCGGACTAGCGGGAGGCAATGAGCAGTTCTTC	CASSFGLAGGNEQFF
TRBV30	TRBD2	TRBJ2-7	-	13	TGTGCCTGGAAGGGACTAGCGGACTACGAGCAGTACTTC	CAWKGLADYEQYF
TRBV11-1	TRBD2	TRBJ2-1	-	17	TGTGCCAGCAGCTTAGCCAAGCTAGCGGGATCCTACAATGAGCAGTTCTTC	CASSLAKLAGSYNEQFF
TRBV7-2	TRBD1	TRBJ2-7	once	15	TGTGCCAGCAGCTCACCCCCGGGACAGGCCTACGAGCAGTACTTC	CASSSPPGQAYEQYF
TRBV28	-	TRBJ2-1	-	12	TGTGCCACCCACCGACTAACCGGTGAGCAGTTCTTC	CATHRLTGEQFF
TRBV3-1/TRBV3-2	-	TRBJ2-5	-	14	TGTGCCAGCAGCGCTCTCGGGGTTCAAGAGACCCAGTACTTC	CASSALGVQETQYF
TRBV19	-	TRBJ2-2	-	13	TGTGCCAGTAATGGGCGTTTTACCGGGGAGCTGTTTTTT	CASNGRFTGELFF
TRBV9	-	TRBJ1-2	-	12	TGTGCCAGCAGCGTAGGTAACTATGGCTACACCTTC	CASSVGNYGYTF
TRBV2	-	TRBJ2-5	-	15	TGTGCCAGCAGTGAAACGCAGGGACCATGGGAGACCCAGTACTTC	CASSETQGPWETQYF
TRBV20-1	-	TRBJ1-6	-	12	TGCAGTGCTAGTGGGGGGAACTCACCCCTCCACTTT	CSASGGNSPLHF
TRBV7-3	-	TRBJ2-3	-	15	TGTGCCAGCACCCTTGGGGGGGGCCGGGCAGATACGCAGTATTTT	CASTLGGGRADTQYF
TRBV27	-	TRBJ2-6	-	14	TGTGCCAGCCTGTCACGCTCTGGGGCCAACGTCCTGACTTTC	CASLSRSGANVLTF
TRBV6-5	TRBD1	TRBJ1-1	-	14	TGTGCCAGCTTAGGAGGACAGGGACTACCTGAAGCTTTCTTT	CASLGGQGLPEAFF
TRBV7-9	-	TRBJ1-6	-	16	TGTGCCAGCAGCTGGACCCCCGCGGACGATAATTCACCCCTCCACTTT	CASSWTPADDNSPLHF
TRBV5-1	-	TRBJ2-2	-	11	TGCGCCAGCAGCTTGGCCGGGGAGCTGTTTTTT	CASSLAGELFF
TRBV12-5	-	TRBJ2-2	-	15	TGTGCTAGTGGTTTGGTACAGGGGAACACCGGGGAGCTGTTTTTT	CASGLVQGNTGELFF
TRBV19	-	TRBJ1-5	-	13	TGTGCCAGTCATCCAGGGGCCAATCAGCCCCAGCATTTT	CASHPGANQPQHF
TRBV5-8	-	TRBJ1-1	-	13	TGTGCCAGCAGCCCGGGGGCGAACACTGAAGCTTTCTTT	CASSPGANTEAFF
TRBV7-8	-	TRBJ2-1	-	14	TGTGCCAGCAGCTTAGCGATAGGGGTGTATGAGCAGTTCTTC	CASSLAIGVYEQFF
TRBV4-3	-	TRBJ1-6	once	16	TGCGCCAGCAGCATAATATGGACCGACGGAGGGTCACCCCTCCACTTT	CASSIIWTDGGSPLHF